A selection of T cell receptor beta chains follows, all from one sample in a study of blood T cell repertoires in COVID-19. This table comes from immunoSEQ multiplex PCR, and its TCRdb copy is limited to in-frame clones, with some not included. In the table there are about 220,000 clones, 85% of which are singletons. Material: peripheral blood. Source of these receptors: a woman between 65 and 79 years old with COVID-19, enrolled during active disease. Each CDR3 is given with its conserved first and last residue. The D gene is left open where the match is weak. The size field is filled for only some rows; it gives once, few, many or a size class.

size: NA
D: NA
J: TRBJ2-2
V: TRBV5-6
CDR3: CASSPSSPNTGELFF
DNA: TGTGCCAGCAGCCCCTCAAGCCCGAACACCGGGGAGCTGTTTTTT

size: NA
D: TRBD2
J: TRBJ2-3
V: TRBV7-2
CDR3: CASSLSSWAGGRTDTQYF
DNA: TGTGCCAGCAGCTTATCTAGCTGGGCGGGGGGGCGAACAGATACGCAGTATTTT

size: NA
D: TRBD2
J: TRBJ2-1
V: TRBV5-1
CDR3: CASSRLAGDREQFF
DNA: TGCGCCAGCAGTCGACTAGCGGGGGATAGGGAGCAGTTCTTC

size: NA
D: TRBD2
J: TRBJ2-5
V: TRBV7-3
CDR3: CASSNSGGSQETQYF
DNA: TGTGCCAGCAGCAACTCCGGGGGGTCCCAAGAGACCCAGTACTTC

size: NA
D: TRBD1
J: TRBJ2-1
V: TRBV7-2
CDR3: CASSPEGQIHNEQFF
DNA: TGTGCCAGCAGCCCAGAGGGACAGATCCACAATGAGCAGTTCTTC

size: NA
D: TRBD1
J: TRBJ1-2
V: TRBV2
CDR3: CASREQGAGGYTF
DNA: TGTGCCAGCAGAGAACAGGGGGCAGGTGGCTACACCTTC

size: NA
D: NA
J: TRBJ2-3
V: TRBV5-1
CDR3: CASSLEGGGSDTQYF
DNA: TGCGCCAGCAGCTTGGAGGGGGGAGGGTCAGATACGCAGTATTTT

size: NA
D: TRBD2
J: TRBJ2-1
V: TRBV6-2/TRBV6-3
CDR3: CASSSGLAGGRLYNEQFF
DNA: TGTGCCAGCAGCTCGGGACTAGCGGGGGGCCGTTTATACAATGAGCAGTTCTTC

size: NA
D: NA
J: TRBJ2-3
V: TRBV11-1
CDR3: CASSLLRTSTDTQYF
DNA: TGTGCCAGCAGCTTGTTAAGGACTAGCACAGATACGCAGTATTTT

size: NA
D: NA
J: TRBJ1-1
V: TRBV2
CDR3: CASRQILRDTEAFF
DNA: TGTGCCAGCAGGCAGATCCTACGGGACACTGAAGCTTTCTTT

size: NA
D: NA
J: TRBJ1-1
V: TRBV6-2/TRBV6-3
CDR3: CASSVQVMNTEAFF
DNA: TGTGCCAGCAGTGTACAGGTCATGAACACTGAAGCTTTCTTT

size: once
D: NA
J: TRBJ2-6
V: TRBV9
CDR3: CASWGAGANVLTF
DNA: TGTGCCAGCTGGGGCGCTGGGGCCAACGTCCTGACTTTC

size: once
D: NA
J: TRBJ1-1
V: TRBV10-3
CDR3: CAISESQFMNTEAFF
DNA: TGTGCCATCAGTGAGTCACAGTTCATGAACACTGAAGCTTTCTTT

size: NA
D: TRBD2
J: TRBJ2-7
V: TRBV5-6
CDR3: CASSLWLAGSYEQYF
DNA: TGTGCCAGCAGCTTGTGGCTAGCGGGTTCCTACGAGCAGTACTTC

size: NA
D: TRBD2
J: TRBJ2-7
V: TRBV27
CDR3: CASSDASGRGLSEQYF
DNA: TGTGCCAGCAGTGACGCTAGCGGGAGGGGCTTATCCGAGCAGTACTTC

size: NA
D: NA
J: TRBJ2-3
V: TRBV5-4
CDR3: CASSLDRLVGGDTQYF
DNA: TGTGCCAGCAGCTTGGATCGGTTGGTCGGAGGAGATACGCAGTATTTT

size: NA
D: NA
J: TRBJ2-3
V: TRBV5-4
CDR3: CASSLAAGPFKDTQYF
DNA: TGTGCCAGCAGCTTGGCGGCGGGACCGTTCAAAGATACGCAGTATTTT

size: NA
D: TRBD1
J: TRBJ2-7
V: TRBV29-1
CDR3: CSVTGTGNYEQYF
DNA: TGCAGCGTCACTGGGACAGGGAACTACGAGCAGTACTTC

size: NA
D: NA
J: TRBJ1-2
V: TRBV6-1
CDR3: CASSEQGQGYGYTF
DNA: TGTGCCAGCAGTGAACAGGGGCAGGGCTATGGCTACACCTTC

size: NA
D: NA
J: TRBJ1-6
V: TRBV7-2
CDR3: CASSRQANSPLHF
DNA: TGTGCCAGCAGCCGACAGGCCAATTCACCCCTCCACTTT

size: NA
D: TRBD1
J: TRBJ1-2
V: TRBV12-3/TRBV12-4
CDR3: CATQGENYGYTF
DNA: TGTGCCACCCAGGGGGAGAACTATGGCTACACCTTC

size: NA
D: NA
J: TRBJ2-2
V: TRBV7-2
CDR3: CASSSLREPMGAGELFF
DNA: TGTGCCAGCAGCTCTCTTCGGGAGCCGATGGGGGCCGGGGAGCTGTTTTTT

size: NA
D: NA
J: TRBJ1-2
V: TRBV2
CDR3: CASLLGPATYGYTF
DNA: TGTGCCAGCCTCTTGGGGCCGGCAACCTATGGCTACACCTTC

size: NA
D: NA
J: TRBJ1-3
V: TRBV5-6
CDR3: CASSLRGSHSGNTIYF
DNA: TGTGCCAGCAGCTTGAGGGGATCCCACTCAGGAAACACCATATATTTT